The entry below gives a single T cell receptor beta chain sequence along with its context. Antigen specificity is unknown. The data stem from a study of T cell responses to AZD1222 COVID-19 vaccine. Study results and caveats: Donors were mostly white British, more females; clonal diversity possibly underestimated. The number of AZD1222 recipients seropositive at baseline was only five to seven.

This CDR3 spans 19 amino acids. The germline V gene has CDR1 SGHNT and CDR2 YYREEE (reference sequence). V was cut by 4 bases and J by 0 bases, with 22 bases left in between. TCRdb keeps only in-frame clones here, not all; method: immunoSEQ multiplex PCR. The profile covers 27,000 or so clones, with roughly 90% appearing a single time and roughly 8.4% taken by the ten largest. The material sequenced was peripheral blood, taken 28 days after the second AZD1222 dose. The gene calls are TRBV5-4 and TRBJ1-4; D may be TRBD1 (5 bases). The sequence was collected from an adult who received the AZD1222 COVID-19 vaccine. CDR3 protein: CASSVDPGTMITTNEKLFF. CDR3 DNA sequence: TGTGCCAGCAGCGTGGACCCCGGGACCATGATTACAACTAATGAAAAACTGTTTTTT.